This note documents a single T cell receptor beta chain sequence. Which antigen it targets is not known. Base qualities are missing; no much larger clone stands one base away. The trial excluded patients who had a history of autoimmune disease or were on systemic immunosuppression. In every dose cohort, peripheral blood was drawn for TCR sequencing at baseline, cycle 4 day 1, and cycle 7 day 1. The samples were taken from a phase I, first-in-human, multicenter, open-label dose-escalation trial of ivuxolimab. Adults with locally advanced or metastatic melanoma, renal cell carcinoma, hepatocellular carcinoma or head and neck squamous cell carcinoma were enrolled in the trial. Before TCR sequencing, CD4+ and CD8+ T cells were separately sorted from peripheral blood. The data were obtained in a study of OX40 agonist ivuxolimab in advanced cancers. Background on the whole study: Ivuxolimab, which targeted the costimulatory receptor OX40 (CD134), was an agonistic, fully human IgG2 monoclonal antibody. Among the 50 to 55 dose-escalation patients, about 19 had hepatocellular carcinoma, around 15 melanoma, 9 renal cell carcinoma and 9 head and neck cancer. In the dose-escalation cohort, 82.7% of patients were male, and the mean age was roughly 60 years, with a range of about 23 to 90. Peripheral TCRbeta sequencing was intended to test whether TCR sequence diversity was altered and clonal T-cell expansion was caused by ivuxolimab. Prior anti-PD-1, anti-PD-L1 or anti-CTLA-4 therapy was permitted, and 30% to 50% of dose-escalation patients had received checkpoint inhibitors. The paper describes the monotherapy dose-escalation part (N of about 55 patients) of the phase I trial of ivuxolimab. Partial responses occurred in three dose-escalation patients, of whom one had hepatocellular carcinoma and two had cutaneous melanoma. Intravenous ivuxolimab was administered to patients every 2 weeks at six dose levels: 0.01, 0.1, 0.3, 1.5, 3 and 10 mg/kg.

Study-level results and caveats: After ivuxolimab, CD8+ T cells had more expanded clones than CD4+ T cells on average. Clonal expansion of both CD4+ and CD8+ blood T cells was observed from baseline to week 6 at doses 0.1 to 3.0 mg/kg. Low levels of normalized T-cell clonal expansion were also seen in some patients who did not respond. In the 0.1-3.0 mg/kg groups, partial responders had among the lowest normalized peripheral clonal expansion, particularly in CD8+ T cells. The antigen specificity of the peripheral T cells that underwent clonal expansion was not determined.

For sequencing of the TCRbeta CDR3 region, genomic DNA was extracted from the sorted cells. The immunoSEQ Assay was used to sequence the TCRbeta CDR3 regions. Not all clones reach the TCRdb copy of this immuneACCESS table, which keeps in-frame sequences only. Checked studies attribute under half of the gap to unresolved V genes and leave the rest unexplained. This sample has tens of thousands of clones in its table, and about 90% of those were observed once. The ten largest make up around 5% of the sample. From a lookup of the germline V gene, CDR1 and CDR2 are MNHEY and SVGAGI. The CDR3 runs 13 amino acids, cysteine and phenylalanine included. Only the CDR3 region is kept as DNA, spanning 39 bases read in frame from base 1. The V end gives up 6 bases and the J end 0 bases, leaving 2 bases in the junction not matched to a gene.

In this chain, TRBV6-5 is recombined with TRBJ2-7; 7 bases in the junction line up with TRBD1. This sequence was found in an adult with an advanced solid tumor such as melanoma, head and neck, liver or kidney cancer. The specimen was CD4+ or CD8+ T cells sorted from blood, collected in a trial of the OX40 agonist ivuxolimab. The sequence in DNA is TGTGCCAGCAGAGGGGACAGCTCCTACGAGCAGTACTTC. It translates to CASRGDSSYEQYF.